The T cell receptor beta chain under discussion was sequenced for a study of T cell changes during pregnancy in multiple sclerosis. With regard to this clone: Other DNA sequences in this sample translate to the same CDR3.

Profiling relied on immunoSEQ multiplex PCR, and the TCRdb table lists in-frame clones only, not all of them. The sample lists 36,000 or so clones; around 89% were seen once. The CDR3 spans 14 residues. V was clipped by 1 base and J by 4 bases, with 11 bases between them. Germline CDR1 is MNHNS and CDR2 is SASEGT. The chain combines TRBV6-1 with TRBJ2-7, with D tentatively TRBD2 (5 bases). The sequence derives from a female donor with multiple sclerosis, enrolled in a pregnancy study. This material consisted of CD4+ T cells from peripheral blood mononuclear cells, taken in the first trimester of pregnancy. The DNA for the CDR3 is TGTGCCAGCAGTGAAGTTGCGGGCTCTTACGAGCAGTACTTC. The encoded protein is CASSEVAGSYEQYF.